The entry that follows covers one T cell receptor beta chain sequence. The antigen remains unidentified. This specimen belongs to a study of cytomegalovirus exposure and HLA in healthy donors. Study-wide context: Unique TCRs numbering some 93 million, obtained from HLA-typed donors, made up an early data release. Study-wide points: The authors assumed roughly uniform sequencing depth across donors for presence/absence analyses.

CDR3 size: 12 residues. V shed 5 bases, J shed 5 bases, and the junction held 3 bases outside the gene matches. The germline gives CDR1 GTSNPN, CDR2 SVGIG (reference sequence). A multiplex PCR was run with 60 Vbeta primers and 13 Jbeta primers. The method was immunoSEQ multiplex PCR; TCRdb's version includes in-frame clones alone and lacks a portion of them. The data contain 150,000 to 200,000 clones, over 80% of them seen just once; the ten biggest clones take up more than 6%. This receptor was obtained from a man aged 40-49 years in good health and CMV-seropositive. The sample consisted of PBMCs. The chain has TRBV30 and TRBJ1-5; 7 positions agree with TRBD1. The CDR3 protein is CAWGQEDQPQHF. DNA of the CDR3: TGTGCCTGGGGACAGGAGGATCAGCCCCAGCATTTT.